The 9 T cell receptor beta chains given below trace back to one sample, sequenced in a study of T cell changes during pregnancy in multiple sclerosis. Assay: immunoSEQ multiplex PCR; the TCRdb copy retains only in-frame clones and omits some. The sample shows about 36,000 clones, 89% of them seen only once. The material sequenced was CD8+ T cells from peripheral blood mononuclear cells, taken in the third trimester of pregnancy. The receptors stem from a female donor with multiple sclerosis, enrolled in a pregnancy study.

This chain uses TRBV5-5 with TRBJ2-7; 8 positions agree with TRBD2. Germline V gives CDR1 SGHKS, CDR2 YYEKEE (reference sequence). The CDR3 consists of 15 residues. The J segment lost 6 bases and the V segment lost 5 bases, leaving 13 bases of the junction unmatched. CDR3 bases: TGTGCCAGCAGTAGGCCGGGACTAGAGTATGGCGAGCAGTACTTC. Its translation: CASSRPGLEYGEQYF.

The sample holds a few counts of this clone. The rearrangement joins TRBV19 to TRBJ1-1; TRBD1 matches at 9 bases. The CDR3 loop spans 14 amino acids. The germline V gene encodes CDR1 LNHDA and CDR2 SQIVND (reference sequence). The trim removed 7 bases at V and 2 bases at J, leaving 5 bases unmatched. The CDR3 DNA reads TGTGCCAGTACCCTGGGACAGGGAAACACTGAAGCTTTCTTT. It translates to CASTLGQGNTEAFF.

V usage is TRBV9 and J usage is TRBJ2-3; 7 bases align to TRBD2. V shed 0 bases and J 2 bases; nucleotides not matched to a gene: 6. Germline assignment: CDR1 SGDLS and CDR2 YYNGEE. This CDR3 has 16 residues. In nucleotides, the CDR3 is TGTGCCAGCAGCGTAGTTGGGGGGGGGTCCACAGATACGCAGTATTTT. Protein sequence: CASSVVGGGSTDTQYF. Looking up the rest from reference TRBV9 and TRBJ2-3 gives the full variable domain: DSGVTQTPKHLITATGQRVTLRCSPRSGDLSVYWYQQSLDQGLQFLIQYYNGEERAKGNILERFSAQQFPDLHSELNLSSLELGDSALYFCASSVVGGGSTDTQYFGPGTRLTVL.

The V call is TRBV28, the J call TRBJ2-5; 12 bases map to TRBD2. Germline CDR1 reads MDHEN; CDR2 reads SYDVKM. CDR3 length: 14 amino acids. Unmatched junction bases numbered 3, after V lost 5 bases and J lost 5 bases. CDR3 protein: CASSLAGGRETQYF. The CDR3 DNA reads TGTGCCAGCAGTCTAGCGGGGGGGCGTGAGACCCAGTACTTC.

This chain links TRBV5-5 with TRBJ2-3, with D perhaps TRBD2 (6 bases). The germline V gene has CDR1 SGHKS and CDR2 YYEKEE (reference sequence). V lost 1 base and J 5 bases, leaving 8 bases between the germline ends. The CDR3 spans 13 residues. CDR3 sequence (DNA): TGTGCCAGCAGCTTGATGGGAGGAGATACGCAGTATTTT. Translation: CASSLMGGDTQYF.

The chain is built from TRBV4-1 and TRBJ2-7, with D perhaps matching TRBD2 (5 bases). The CDR3 is 16 residues long. In germline, CDR1 is MGHRA, CDR2 YSYEKL. The V gene lost 0 bases and the J gene lost 2 bases, with 14 bases spanning the gap. CDR3 amino acids: CASSQDTGSGTYEQYF. CDR3 bases: TGCGCCAGCAGCCAAGATACGGGAAGCGGTACCTACGAGCAGTACTTC.

The gene calls are TRBV30 and TRBJ2-3; 13 bases align to TRBD2. CDR3 length: 15 amino acids. The V gene end was trimmed by 7 bases and the J gene end by 2 bases; junction bases not matched to a gene: 6. The germline CDR1 and CDR2 sequences are GTSNPN and SVGIG (reference sequence). The CDR3 region has the DNA TGTGCCTTGGGACTAGCGGGACCCCTCACAGATACGCAGTATTTT. This codes for CALGLAGPLTDTQYF.

The CDR3 DNA reads as TGTGCCTGGGGCCACCCACAGGACCCTGGAAACACCATATATTTT. Amino acid sequence: CAWGHPQDPGNTIYF. This chain connects TRBV30 to TRBJ1-3; D might be TRBD1 (5 bases). With 5 bases removed from V and 2 bases from J, the gap between germline ends came to 16 bases. Per germline, CDR1 GTSNPN and CDR2 SVGIG (reference sequence). CDR3 length: 15 residues. Combining the CDR3 with reference TRBV30 and TRBJ1-3 gives the whole variable domain SQTIHQWPATLVQPVGSPLSLECTVEGTSNPNLYWYRQAAGRGLQLLFYSVGIGQISSEVPQNLSASRPQDRQFILSSKKLLLSDSGFYLCAWGHPQDPGNTIYFGEGSWLTVV.

The V and J genes are TRBV5-6 and TRBJ2-4, with TRBD1 matching 7 bases. From germline, CDR1 is SGHDT and CDR2 YYEEEE. The V and J ends lost 6 bases and 10 bases, in that order; junction bases with no gene match: 10. The CDR3 consists of 13 residues. The CDR3 region has the DNA TGTGCCAGCATGTCCGACAGGGCTTCAATTCAGTACTTC. This gives the protein CASMSDRASIQYF.